This note documents a single T cell receptor beta chain sequence. What it binds is unknown. The second PCR ran about 6 to 12 cycles with a sample-barcoded 5' primer and J-beta primers. Through a template-switch adaptor with 12 random nucleotides, each cDNA molecule received a tag. TCRdb redid the calling of the 5' RACE reads with MiXCR, one entry per CDR3 protein. Among 600,000 to 850,000 distinct CDR3 sequences listed, around 40% were seen once. This CDR3 is 12 amino acids long. Trimming took off 6 bases at V and 4 bases at J, with 12 bases between the two ends. CDR1 SQVTM and CDR2 ANQGSEA come from the germline V gene. The data belong to a study of blood T cells in healthy people across ages. Broader study findings: Leaving the PBMCs unsorted stopped any conclusive comparison of naive versus antigen-experienced cells.

The chain is built from TRBV29-1 and TRBJ1-2; no clear D gene. This TCR derives from a woman aged 55-70 years in good health. Source material: blood. The CDR3 coding sequence is TGCAGCGTCTCACCCCAGCCCTATGGCTACACCTTC. Translated: CSVSPQPYGYTF.